A single sample gave rise to the 27 T cell receptor beta chains below, sequenced in a study of T cells in Graves' hyperthyroidism and ophthalmopathy. RNA transcripts served as the template for amplifying TCR beta CDR3 regions. The HTBI primer set served for first-round RT-PCR of the TCR CDR3. TCRdb reprocessed the multiplex PCR reads via MiXCR and lists one record per CDR3 protein. The sample contains roughly 840,000 distinct CDR3 sequences, approximately 40% of which appear only once. The sequenced sample consisted of blood. These receptors were collected from a man aged 18 to 30 with Graves' hyperthyroidism.

This clonotype was seen repeatedly, ten times or more. The genes are TRBV2 and TRBJ2-5; 9 bases match TRBD2. V was clipped by 6 bases and J by 4 bases; unmatched bases: 6. CDR1 is SNHLY and CDR2 is FYNNEI in the germline V gene. CDR3 size: 14 residues. In nucleotides, the CDR3 is TGTGCCAGCAGAGGAGGACTAGCGAGAGAGACCCAGTACTTC. Protein product: CASRGGLARETQYF. The full variable domain, its missing parts supplied by reference TRBV2 and TRBJ2-5, is EPEVTQTPSHQVTQMGQEVILRCVPISNHLYFYWYRQILGQKVEFLVSFYNNEISEKSEIFDDQFSVERPDGSNFTLKIRSTKLEDSAMYFCASRGGLARETQYFGPGTRLLVL.

Note on this clonotype: A much larger clone differs from this one at a single base, so this may be a read error. The V gene is TRBV2, the J gene TRBJ2-2; D possibly corresponds to TRBD2 (6 bases). This CDR3 is built from 11 residues. Trimming removed 3 bases at V and 16 bases at J, with 12 bases between. From germline, CDR1 is SNHLY and CDR2 FYNNEI. CDR3 protein: CASSDAGRRFF. The CDR3 DNA is TGTGCCAGCAGTGATGCGGGACGGAGGTTTTTT. Full variable domain (missing parts from reference TRBV2 and TRBJ2-2): EPEVTQTPSHQVTQMGQEVILRCVPISNHLYFYWYRQILGQKVEFLVSFYNNEISEKSEIFDDQFSVERPDGSNFTLKIRSTKLEDSAMYFCASSDAGRRFFGEGSRLTVL.

This chain connects TRBV7-2 to TRBJ1-1, with D hard to call. Germline assignment: CDR1 SGHTA and CDR2 FQGNSA. Trimming pared 4 bases from V and 1 base from J, leaving 13 bases between. The CDR3 spans 15 residues. CDR3 DNA sequence: TGTGCCAGCAGCTCAGTCGCGGTCTCGAACACTGAAGCTTTCTTT. Protein product: CASSSVAVSNTEAFF.

CDR3 protein: CASSGGTDAYGYTF. For the CDR3, the DNA is TGCGCCAGCAGCGGCGGGACCGACGCTTATGGCTACACCTTC. The rearrangement links TRBV5-1 to TRBJ1-2; maybe TRBD1 (5 bases). V shed 4 bases and J shed 5 bases, with 15 bases lying between them. The CDR3 extends over 14 amino acids. The germline V gene encodes CDR1 SGHRS and CDR2 YFSETQ.

This clonotype was seen many times. V gene TRBV15 combines with J gene TRBJ2-5, with 7 bases fitting TRBD2. Germline trimming cut 1 base from V and 2 bases from J; bases unmatched to any gene: 10. Germline-derived CDR1 and CDR2 are LNHNV and YYDKDF (reference sequence). CDR3 length: 17 amino acids. As DNA, the CDR3 is TGTGCCACCAGCAGAGGGGTCGGGGCTAGCGGTCAAGAGACCCAGTACTTC. Protein sequence: CATSRGVGASGQETQYF.

Many counts were recorded for this clonotype. This rearrangement joins TRBV9 to TRBJ2-5, with D uncertain. Germline V gene lookup returns CDR1 SGDLS and CDR2 YYNGEE. V lost 3 bases and J 4 bases, leaving 16 bases between the germline ends. This CDR3 is built from 15 residues. The DNA for the CDR3 is TGTGCCAGCAGCGCAGAGTGGCTAGGCTCAGAGACCCAGTACTTC. Translated, it gives CASSAEWLGSETQYF.

Remarks on this clonotype: The junction does not match germline at one end; this may be a read error. The rearrangement links TRBV7-9 to TRBJ1-2, with 9 bases fitting TRBD1. Germline V gives CDR1 SEHNR, CDR2 FQNEAQ (reference sequence). The CDR3 runs 15 residues. CDR3 DNA: TGTGCCGGCAGCTCCTCTGGGACAGGGAGAAATGGCTACACCTTC. This translates into CAGSSSGTGRNGYTF.

Many counts were recorded for this clonotype. The genes are TRBV12-3 or TRBV12-4 and TRBJ1-2; D might be TRBD1 (6 bases). V dropped 4 bases and J dropped 8 bases, with 17 bases sitting between them. CDR3 length: 14 residues. In DNA form, the CDR3 reads TGTGCCAGCAGTTCCGGGGGCCGGCAGTACGGCTACACCTTC. Translation: CASSSGGRQYGYTF.

The chain couples TRBV20-1 to TRBJ2-5; D gene ambiguous. The CDR3 runs 14 residues. Germline CDR1 reads DFQATT; CDR2 reads SNEGSKA (reference sequence). The V gene lost 6 bases and the J gene lost 5 bases, with 19 bases spanning the gap. In nucleotides, the CDR3 is TGCAGTGCCAGCAGTTTGGGGTCTACGGAGACCCAGTACTTC. Its protein product is CSASSLGSTETQYF.

The rearrangement joins TRBV19 to TRBJ1-5; D possibly corresponds to TRBD1 (5 bases). The germline gives CDR1 LNHDA, CDR2 SQIVND (reference sequence). V lost 3 bases, J lost 4 bases, and 19 bases lay in between. There are 17 residues in the CDR3. The DNA of the CDR3 is TGTGCCAGTAGTATCGGGACCTACCGCCGAGGGAATCAGCCCCAGCATTTT. Its translation is CASSIGTYRRGNQPQHF.

Regarding this clonotype: The CDR3 does not close with the conserved phenylalanine or tryptophan, likely indicating a read error. Because the CDR3's place on the DNA is in doubt, the DNA is left out and the CDR3 is given as listed by TCRdb. CDR3 sequence: CSARDGGS. The rearrangement joins TRBV20-1 to TRBJ2-7; the DNA was not compared with TRBD1, the D call given in the table. Including both end residues, the CDR3 is 8 amino acids long. CDR1 is DFQATT, CDR2 SNEGSKA, per germline (reference sequence).

The V call is TRBV15, the J call TRBJ1-1; D possibly corresponds to TRBD1 (5 bases). Trimming stripped 3 bases from V and 5 bases from J, with 22 bases between. Germline CDR1 LNHNV, CDR2 YYDKDF (reference sequence). The CDR3 covers 17 residues. For the CDR3, the DNA is TGTGCCACCAGCAGGACCGCCGACAGCTCCCTGAGGACTGAAGCTTTCTTT. Protein product: CATSRTADSSLRTEAFF.

The V and J genes are TRBV7-9 and TRBJ2-5; no clear D. This CDR3 is 14 amino acids long. Trimming removed 3 bases from V and 5 bases from J, with 13 bases in between. In germline, CDR1 is SEHNR, CDR2 FQNEAQ (reference sequence). In DNA form, the CDR3 reads TGTGCCAGCAGCTTCCAGGATGGGCGGGAGACCCAGTACTTC. It translates to CASSFQDGRETQYF. Full variable domain (remainder filled in from reference TRBV7-9 and TRBJ2-5): DTGVSQNPRHKITKRGQNVTFRCDPISEHNRLYWYRQTLGQGPEFLTYFQNEAQLEKSRLLSDRFSAERPKGSFSTLEIQRTEQGDSAMYLCASSFQDGRETQYFGPGTRLLVL.

The rearrangement links TRBV19 to TRBJ1-5; maybe TRBD1 (5 bases). Germline V gene data show CDR1 as LNHDA and CDR2 as SQIVND (reference sequence). The CDR3 spans 15 residues. V lost 3 bases, J lost 2 bases, and 11 bases lay in between. The CDR3 loop is CASSIKGGGNQPQHF. The CDR3 nucleotides are TGTGCCAGTAGTATTAAGGGAGGGGGCAATCAGCCCCAGCATTTT.

About this clonotype: At one boundary the junction diverges from the germline segment, which might be a read error. V is TRBV2 and J is TRBJ1-6; D remains ambiguous. This CDR3 spans 12 amino acids. Germline V gene data show CDR1 as SNHLY and CDR2 as FYNNEI. CDR3 protein: CAGSSTDSPLHF. The CDR3 coding sequence is TGTGCCGGCAGCTCGACGGATTCACCCCTCCACTTT. Variable domain in full (rest from reference TRBV2 and TRBJ1-6): EPEVTQTPSHQVTQMGQEVILRCVPISNHLYFYWYRQILGQKVEFLVSFYNNEISEKSEIFDDQFSVERPDGSNFTLKIRSTKLEDSAMYFCAGSSTDSPLHFGNGTRLTVT.

CDR3 in DNA: TGTGCCAGCAGCTTAGGATTCCAGGGCACTGAAGCTTTCTTT. Protein sequence: CASSLGFQGTEAFF. The chain joins TRBV7-9 to TRBJ1-1; maybe TRBD1 (5 bases). The germline V and J ends were trimmed by 1 base and 4 bases, with 10 bases remaining between them. The length of the CDR3 is 14 residues. Germline values: CDR1 SEHNR, CDR2 FQNEAQ (reference sequence). The whole variable domain, filled in from reference TRBV7-9 and TRBJ1-1, reads DTGVSQNPRHKITKRGQNVTFRCDPISEHNRLYWYRQTLGQGPEFLTYFQNEAQLEKSRLLSDRFSAERPKGSFSTLEIQRTEQGDSAMYLCASSLGFQGTEAFFGQGTRLTVV.

V is TRBV19 and J is TRBJ2-7; 10 bases align to TRBD2. This CDR3 is 15 amino acids long. The germline gives CDR1 LNHDA, CDR2 SQIVND (reference sequence). With V trimmed by 9 bases and J by 2 bases, 10 bases remained unmatched. Here the CDR3 DNA reads TGTGCCAGCAGCTTCGGACTAGCGGACACCTACGAGCAGTACTTC. Translation: CASSFGLADTYEQYF.

V gene TRBV20-1 combines with J gene TRBJ2-7; 13 bases agree with TRBD2. The CDR3 consists of 17 residues. The trim removed 2 bases at V and 3 bases at J, leaving 10 bases unmatched. Germline V gene sequence: CDR1 DFQATT, CDR2 SNEGSKA (reference sequence). In DNA form, the CDR3 reads TGCAGTGCTAGACCTACTAGCGGGAGGGCCTTGGGCTACGAGCAGTACTTC. Translation gives CSARPTSGRALGYEQYF.

This chain connects TRBV7-9 to TRBJ2-1; maybe TRBD1 (5 bases). V lost 5 bases and J lost 10, with 12 bases in between. Germline V gives CDR1 SEHNR, CDR2 FQNEAQ (reference sequence). CDR3 size: 12 residues. This CDR3 is CASSPSGREQFF. DNA for the CDR3: TGTGCCAGCAGCCCCTCAGGGCGGGAGCAGTTCTTC.

This clonotype turned up a few times. This chain joins TRBV10-3 and TRBJ1-2, with 8 bases identical to TRBD1. Germline lookup yields CDR1 ENHRY and CDR2 SYGVKD. The CDR3 length is 13 residues. J gave up 5 bases and V 2 bases, and 1 base lay outside the gene matches. For the CDR3, the DNA is TGTGCCATCAGTGAGCGGACAGGGTATGGCTACACCTTC. Translated, it gives CAISERTGYGYTF.

The chain is built from TRBV15 and TRBJ2-6; D uncertain. Germline CDR1 and CDR2: LNHNV and YYDKDF (reference sequence). The CDR3 sequence is 16 residues long. The ends were cut back, 4 bases at V and 0 bases at J, with 10 bases in the middle. CDR3 in DNA: TGTGCCACCAGCACCCGGTCTGGCTCTGGGGCCAACGTCCTGACTTTC. This encodes CATSTRSGSGANVLTF.

DNA of the CDR3: TGTGCCAGCAGCTTAGCGGGGGGAGGAGAGACCCAGCATTTT. It specifies CASSLAGGGETQHF. V gene TRBV7-8 combines with J gene TRBJ1-5; weak D call: TRBD1 (5 bases). CDR3 length equals 14 residues. Germline values: CDR1 SGHVS, CDR2 FQNEAQ. The V end lost 0 bases, the J end lost 11 bases, and 14 bases lay between the germline ends. Drawing the rest from reference TRBV7-8 and TRBJ1-5, the complete variable domain is GAGVSQSPRYKVAKRGQDVALRCDPISGHVSLFWYQQALGQGPEFLTYFQNEAQLDKSGLPSDRFFAERPEGSVSTLKIQRTQQEDSAVYLCASSLAGGGETQHFGDGTRLSIL.

This clonotype was counted ten times or more. The chain has TRBV5-1 and TRBJ1-3; D gene uncertain. CDR3 length: 13 residues. Looked up from germline, CDR1 is SGHRS and CDR2 is YFSETQ. Trimming stripped 0 bases from V and 4 bases from J, with 5 bases between. CDR3 residues: CASSLVRGNTIYF. As DNA, the CDR3 is TGCGCCAGCAGCTTGGTCCGAGGAAACACCATATATTTT.

This clonotype was observed a few times. The gene calls are TRBV7-9 and TRBJ2-7; D not resolved. Trimming cost V 8 bases and J 5 bases, with 10 bases left between them. Germline CDR1 SEHNR, CDR2 FQNEAQ (reference sequence). The CDR3 is 11 amino acids. The CDR3 DNA sequence: TGTGCCAGCTCCCCGAAGGACGAGCAGTACTTC. It yields the protein CASSPKDEQYF.

This clonotype has at least ten counts. The rearrangement links TRBV19 to TRBJ1-6, with D unclear. Germline CDR1 is LNHDA and CDR2 is SQIVND (reference sequence). The V and J ends lost 3 bases and 4 bases respectively, with 7 bases between them. The CDR3 is 14 residues long. This CDR3 is CASSIDFYNSPLHF. The CDR3 nucleotides read TGTGCCAGTAGTATCGACTTTTATAATTCACCCCTCCACTTT.

The rearrangement uses TRBV5-1 and TRBJ1-3, with D tentatively TRBD1 (5 bases). V shed 4 bases and J shed 0 bases, with 20 bases lying between them. CDR1 and CDR2 (germline): SGHRS, YFSETQ. There are 18 residues in the CDR3. CDR3 amino acids: CASSKAGAGSISGNTIYF. DNA for the CDR3: TGCGCCAGCAGCAAGGCCGGGGCCGGCTCGATCTCTGGAAACACCATATATTTT.

Notes on this clonotype: Sequence at one end of the junction differs from germline and may be a read error. The chain recombines TRBV7-9 with TRBJ1-2, with unresolved D. This CDR3 has 12 amino acids. The V gene's germline CDR1 is SEHNR and CDR2 FQNEAQ (reference sequence). The CDR3 loop is CASSFSQHGNTF. The CDR3 nucleotides are TGTGCCAGCAGCTTCTCACAGCATGGCAACACCTTC.